This T cell receptor (beta chain) was sequenced in a study of T cell repertoires in cytomegalovirus infection. Study results and caveats: Dominating the ex vivo response were TCR beta clonotypes that were CMV-specific and HLA-C-restricted.

CDR1 is SGHVS, CDR2 FQNEAQ, per germline. The V end was cut by 4 bases, the J end by 4 bases, with 17 bases between. The CDR3 sequence is 15 residues long. This clonotype was recorded at least ten times. Its antigen is undetermined. TCRdb independently ran MiXCR on the reads; one entry per CDR3 protein. The sample lists roughly 860,000 distinct CDR3 sequences; 30% to 35% were seen once. The clonotype was recovered from a human donor in good health (CMV status not recorded). Some clones in this sample may be carry-over from other donors' samples. The V call is TRBV7-8, the J call TRBJ2-7, with D perhaps matching TRBD1 (5 bases). Sequenced here: cultured CD8+ T cells from PBMCs, sampled from culture after CMV antigen stimulation. CDR3 sequence: CASSSPTDTLYEQYF. For the CDR3, the DNA is TGTGCCAGCAGCTCACCGACAGATACCCTTTACGAGCAGTACTTC.